Detailed here is one T cell receptor (beta chain). The data were taken from a study of blood T cell repertoires in COVID-19. J lost 6 bases, V lost 6 bases, and 5 bases had no gene match. The CDR3 runs 13 residues. Germline V gene data show CDR1 as MNHNY and CDR2 as SVGAGI (reference sequence). Sequenced by immunoSEQ multiplex PCR; TCRdb stores in-frame clones only, minus some. Of 150,000 to 200,000 clones in the sample, around 87% were seen once. This clonotype was obtained from a woman aged 70-85 years with COVID-19, enrolled during active disease. What was sequenced was peripheral blood. This chain joins TRBV6-6 and TRBJ2-7; TRBD1 matches at 10 bases. In DNA, the CDR3 is TGTGCCAGCAGGGAGACAGGGGGCGGCGAGCAGTACTTC. This codes for CASRETGGGEQYF.